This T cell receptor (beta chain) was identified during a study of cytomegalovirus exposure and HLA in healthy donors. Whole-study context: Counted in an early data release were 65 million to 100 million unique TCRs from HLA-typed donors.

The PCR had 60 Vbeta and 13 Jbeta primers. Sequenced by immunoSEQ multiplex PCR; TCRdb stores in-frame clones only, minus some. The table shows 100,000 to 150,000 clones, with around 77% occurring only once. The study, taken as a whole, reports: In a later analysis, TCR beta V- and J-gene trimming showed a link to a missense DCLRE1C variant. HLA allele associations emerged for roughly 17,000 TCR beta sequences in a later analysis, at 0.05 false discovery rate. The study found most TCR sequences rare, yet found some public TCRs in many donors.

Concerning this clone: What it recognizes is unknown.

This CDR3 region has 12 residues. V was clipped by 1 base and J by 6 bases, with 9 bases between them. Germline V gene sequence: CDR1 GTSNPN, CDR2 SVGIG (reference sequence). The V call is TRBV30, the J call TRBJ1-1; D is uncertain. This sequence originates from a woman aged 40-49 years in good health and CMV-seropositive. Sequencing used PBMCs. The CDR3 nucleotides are TGTGCCTGGAGTGAAAACAGTCCTGAAGCTTTCTTT. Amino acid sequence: CAWSENSPEAFF.